The TCR beta chain under discussion was sequenced for a study of OX40 agonist ivuxolimab in advanced cancers. The CDR3 runs 18 residues. The germline gives CDR1 LGHNA, CDR2 YSLEER. The germline V and J ends were trimmed by 0 bases and 1 base, with 18 bases remaining between them. Data came from immunoSEQ multiplex PCR; TCRdb stores just in-frame clones and leaves some out. Of approximately 16,000 clones in the sample, roughly 88% were seen once. The sequences come from CD4+ or CD8+ T cells sorted from blood, collected in a trial of the OX40 agonist ivuxolimab. The sequence derives from an adult with an advanced solid tumor such as melanoma, head and neck, liver or kidney cancer. The rearrangement joins TRBV4-3 to TRBJ1-1, with unresolved D. The CDR3 sequence: CASSQDLWGMIPNTEAFF. Here the CDR3 DNA reads TGCGCCAGCAGCCAAGACTTATGGGGAATGATCCCGAACACTGAAGCTTTCTTT.